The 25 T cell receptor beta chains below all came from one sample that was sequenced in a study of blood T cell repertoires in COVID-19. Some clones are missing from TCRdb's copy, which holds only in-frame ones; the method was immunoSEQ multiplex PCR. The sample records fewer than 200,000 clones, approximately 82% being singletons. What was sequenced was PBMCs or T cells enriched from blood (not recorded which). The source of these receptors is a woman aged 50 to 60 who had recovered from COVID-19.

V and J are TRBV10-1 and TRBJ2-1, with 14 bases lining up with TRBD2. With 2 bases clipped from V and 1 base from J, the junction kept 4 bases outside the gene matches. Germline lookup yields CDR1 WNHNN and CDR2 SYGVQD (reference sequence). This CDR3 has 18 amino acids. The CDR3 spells CASSETGTSGSSYNEQFF. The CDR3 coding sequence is TGCGCCAGCAGTGAGACCGGGACTAGCGGGAGTTCCTACAATGAGCAGTTCTTC.

For the CDR3, the DNA is TGTGCCAGCAGCGCGGGACAGGCTAGGGTCTATGGCTACACCTTC. Amino acids: CASSAGQARVYGYTF. The gene calls are TRBV7-9 and TRBJ1-2; 8 nucleotides match TRBD1. Germline lookup yields CDR1 SEHNR and CDR2 FQNEAQ (reference sequence). The J segment lost 4 bases and the V segment lost 5 bases, leaving 9 bases of the junction unmatched. The length of the CDR3 is 15 residues.

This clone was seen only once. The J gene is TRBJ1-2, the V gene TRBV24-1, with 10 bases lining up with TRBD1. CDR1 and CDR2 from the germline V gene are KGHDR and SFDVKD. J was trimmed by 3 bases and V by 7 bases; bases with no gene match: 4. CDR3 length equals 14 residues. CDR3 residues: CATRGTGEDYGYTF. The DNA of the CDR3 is TGTGCCACCAGGGGGACAGGGGAGGACTATGGCTACACCTTC.

The CDR3 region is CASSPLAGEREQYF. The CDR3 bases are TGTGCCAGCAGCCCCCTAGCGGGAGAACGCGAGCAGTACTTC. V is TRBV3-1 (or the pseudogene TRBV3-2) and J is TRBJ2-7; 10 bases match TRBD2. Trimming removed 4 bases from V and 6 bases from J; junction bases left unmatched: 6. This CDR3 contains 14 residues. Germline CDR1 reads LGHDT; CDR2 reads YNNKEL (reference sequence).

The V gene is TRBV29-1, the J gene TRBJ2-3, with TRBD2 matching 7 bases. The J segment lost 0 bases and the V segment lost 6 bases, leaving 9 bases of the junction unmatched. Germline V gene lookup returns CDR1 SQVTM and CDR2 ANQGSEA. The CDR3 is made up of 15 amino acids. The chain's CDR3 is CSVSKRETSTDTQYF. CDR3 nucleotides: TGCAGCGTCTCGAAGCGGGAAACTAGCACAGATACGCAGTATTTT.

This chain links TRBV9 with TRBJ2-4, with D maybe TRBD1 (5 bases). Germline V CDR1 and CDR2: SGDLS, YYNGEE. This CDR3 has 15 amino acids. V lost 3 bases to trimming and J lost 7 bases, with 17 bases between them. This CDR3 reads CASSDQPDTGNIQYF. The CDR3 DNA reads TGTGCCAGCAGCGACCAACCGGACACTGGGAACATTCAGTACTTC.

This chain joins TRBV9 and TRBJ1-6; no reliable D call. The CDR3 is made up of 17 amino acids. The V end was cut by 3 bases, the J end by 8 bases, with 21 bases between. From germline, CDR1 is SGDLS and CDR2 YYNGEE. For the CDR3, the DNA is TGTGCCAGCAGCGCCCAGAGGGTCCCTTATCCAGATTCACCCCTCCACTTT. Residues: CASSAQRVPYPDSPLHF.

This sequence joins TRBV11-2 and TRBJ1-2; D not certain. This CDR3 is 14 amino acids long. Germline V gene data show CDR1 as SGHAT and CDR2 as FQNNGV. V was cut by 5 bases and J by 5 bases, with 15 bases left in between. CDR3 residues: CASSNAPGKYGYTF. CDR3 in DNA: TGTGCCAGCAGCAACGCCCCCGGGAAGTATGGCTACACCTTC.

The CDR3 DNA is TGTGCCAGCAGCCAGGGCCTTAGCGGTGAGCAGTTCTTC. Protein sequence: CASSQGLSGEQFF. V is TRBV3-1 (or the pseudogene TRBV3-2) and J is TRBJ2-1; possible D gene TRBD2, 6 bases. Germline CDR1 reads LGHDT; CDR2 reads YNNKEL (reference sequence). This CDR3 has 13 residues. V was cut by 3 bases and J by 9 bases, with 12 bases left in between.

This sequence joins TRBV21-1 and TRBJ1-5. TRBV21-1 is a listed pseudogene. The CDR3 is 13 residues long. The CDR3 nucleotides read TGTGCCAGCCAGCGGGGGGGTAGTCAGCCCCAGCATTTT. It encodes CASQRGGSQPQHF.

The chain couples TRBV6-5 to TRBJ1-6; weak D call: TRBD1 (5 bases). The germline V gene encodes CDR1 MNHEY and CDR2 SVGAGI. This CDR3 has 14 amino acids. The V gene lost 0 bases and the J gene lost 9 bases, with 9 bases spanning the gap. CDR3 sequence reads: CASSYSIGASPLHF. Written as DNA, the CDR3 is TGTGCCAGCAGTTACTCGATAGGGGCTTCACCCCTCCACTTT.

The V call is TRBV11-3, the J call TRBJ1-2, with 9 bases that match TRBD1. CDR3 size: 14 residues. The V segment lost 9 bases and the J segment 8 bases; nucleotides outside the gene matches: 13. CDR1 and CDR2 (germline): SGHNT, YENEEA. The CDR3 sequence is CASSHGTGFSGYTF. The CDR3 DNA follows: TGTGCCAGTTCCCACGGGACAGGGTTTAGCGGCTACACCTTC.

In nucleotides, the CDR3 is TGTGCCAGCAGCTCCGGACTAGCGGGAGATATTTTGTTCTTC. It specifies CASSSGLAGDILFF. The rearrangement links TRBV7-2 to TRBJ2-1; 13 positions match TRBD2. Germline V lookup: CDR1 SGHTA, CDR2 FQGNSA. The CDR3 is made up of 14 amino acids. V shed 4 bases and J 15 bases; nucleotides not matched to a gene: 9.

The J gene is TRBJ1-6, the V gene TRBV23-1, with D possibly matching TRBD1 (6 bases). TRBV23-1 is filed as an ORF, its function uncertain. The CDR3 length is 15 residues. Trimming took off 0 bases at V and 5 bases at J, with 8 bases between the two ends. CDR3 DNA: TGCGCCAGCAGTCAATCAGGACAGAATAATTCACCCCTCCACTTT. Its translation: CASSQSGQNNSPLHF.

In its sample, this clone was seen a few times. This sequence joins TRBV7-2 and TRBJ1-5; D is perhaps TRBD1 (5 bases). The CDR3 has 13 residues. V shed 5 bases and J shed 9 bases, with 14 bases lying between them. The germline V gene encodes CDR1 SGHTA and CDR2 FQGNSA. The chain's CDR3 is CASSPQGTGPQHF. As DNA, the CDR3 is TGTGCCAGCAGCCCCCAGGGAACAGGGCCCCAGCATTTT.

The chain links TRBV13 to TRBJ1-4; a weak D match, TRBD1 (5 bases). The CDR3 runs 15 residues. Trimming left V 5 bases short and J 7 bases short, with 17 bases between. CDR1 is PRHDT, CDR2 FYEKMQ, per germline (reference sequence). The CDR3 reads CASSLQGIGPEKLFF. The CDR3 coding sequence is TGTGCCAGCAGCCTTCAGGGCATCGGTCCTGAAAAACTGTTTTTT.

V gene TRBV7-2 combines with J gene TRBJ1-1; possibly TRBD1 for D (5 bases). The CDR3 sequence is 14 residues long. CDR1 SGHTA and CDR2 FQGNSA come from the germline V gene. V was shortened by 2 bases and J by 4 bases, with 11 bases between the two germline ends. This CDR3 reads CASSLQGRVTEAFF. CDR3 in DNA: TGTGCCAGCAGCTTACAGGGTAGGGTCACTGAAGCTTTCTTT. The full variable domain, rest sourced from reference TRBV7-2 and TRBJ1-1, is GAGVSQSPSNKVTEKGKDVELRCDPISGHTALYWYRQSLGQGLEFLIYFQGNSAPDKSGLPSDRFSAERTGGSVSTLTIQRTQQEDSAVYLCASSLQGRVTEAFFGQGTRLTVV.

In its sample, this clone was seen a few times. CDR3 loop: CSVSRRANYNEQFF. The CDR3 DNA follows: TGCAGCGTCAGTCGGCGGGCCAATTACAATGAGCAGTTCTTC. V gene TRBV29-1 combines with J gene TRBJ2-1, with a possible D match to TRBD2 (5 bases). Germline V gene lookup returns CDR1 SQVTM and CDR2 ANQGSEA. V lost 6 bases, J lost 4 bases, and 16 bases lay in between. The CDR3 covers 14 residues.

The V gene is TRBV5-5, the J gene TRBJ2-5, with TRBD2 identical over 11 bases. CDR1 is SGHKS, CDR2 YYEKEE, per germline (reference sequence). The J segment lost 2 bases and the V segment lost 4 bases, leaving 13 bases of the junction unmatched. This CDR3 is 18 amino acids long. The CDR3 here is CASSKGLAGLKGQETQYF. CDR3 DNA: TGTGCCAGCAGCAAAGGACTAGCGGGTCTAAAAGGGCAAGAGACCCAGTACTTC.

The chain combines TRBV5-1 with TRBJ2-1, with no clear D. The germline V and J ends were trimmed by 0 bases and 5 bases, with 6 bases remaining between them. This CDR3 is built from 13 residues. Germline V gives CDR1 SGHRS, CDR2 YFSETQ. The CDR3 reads CASSLGADNEQFF. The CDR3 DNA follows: TGCGCCAGCAGCTTGGGGGCAGACAATGAGCAGTTCTTC.

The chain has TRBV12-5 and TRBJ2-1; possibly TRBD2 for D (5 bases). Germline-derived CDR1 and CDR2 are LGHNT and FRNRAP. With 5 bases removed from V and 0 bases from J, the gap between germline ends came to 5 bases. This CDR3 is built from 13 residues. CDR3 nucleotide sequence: TGTGCTAGTGGTCGGGACTCCTACAATGAGCAGTTCTTC. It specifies CASGRDSYNEQFF.

CDR3 loop: CAWRIAGGNYEQYF. Here the CDR3 DNA reads TGTGCCTGGAGAATAGCGGGAGGGAACTACGAGCAGTACTTC. This rearrangement joins TRBV30 to TRBJ2-7; 11 nucleotides align to TRBD2. The CDR3 runs to 14 residues. V lost 3 bases, J lost 3 bases, and 4 bases stayed unmatched. Germline assignment: CDR1 GTSNPN and CDR2 SVGIG (reference sequence).

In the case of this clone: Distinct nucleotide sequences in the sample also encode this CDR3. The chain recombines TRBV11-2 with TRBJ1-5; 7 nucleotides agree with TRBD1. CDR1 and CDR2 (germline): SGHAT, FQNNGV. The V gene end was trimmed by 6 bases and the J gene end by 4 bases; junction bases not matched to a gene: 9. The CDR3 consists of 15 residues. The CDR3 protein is CASSPRQGGNQPQHF. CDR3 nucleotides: TGTGCCAGCAGTCCCCGACAGGGCGGGAATCAGCCCCAGCATTTT.

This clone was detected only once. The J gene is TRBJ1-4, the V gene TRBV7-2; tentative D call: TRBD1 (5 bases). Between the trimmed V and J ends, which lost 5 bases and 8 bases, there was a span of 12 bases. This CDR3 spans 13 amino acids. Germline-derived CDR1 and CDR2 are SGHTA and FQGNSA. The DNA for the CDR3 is TGTGCCAGCAGCCTCCAGACAGAAGAAAAACTGTTTTTT. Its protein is CASSLQTEEKLFF.

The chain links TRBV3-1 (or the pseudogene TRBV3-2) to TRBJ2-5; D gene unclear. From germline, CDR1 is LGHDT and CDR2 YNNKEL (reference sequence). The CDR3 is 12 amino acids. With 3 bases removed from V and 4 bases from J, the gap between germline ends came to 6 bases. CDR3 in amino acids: CASSHAGETQYF. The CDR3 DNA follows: TGTGCCAGCAGCCATGCCGGAGAGACCCAGTACTTC.